The subject of this entry is one T cell receptor (beta chain). The source of the sample is a study of T cell changes during pregnancy in multiple sclerosis. The CDR3 totals 14 residues. The V and J ends lost 2 bases and 4 bases respectively, with 12 bases between them. The germline V gene has CDR1 GTSNPN and CDR2 SVGIG (reference sequence). Assay: immunoSEQ multiplex PCR; the TCRdb copy retains only in-frame clones and omits some. The sample gives tens of thousands of clones, roughly 90% of which show up once; around 0.66% is in the top ten. The TCR was taken from a female donor with multiple sclerosis, enrolled in a pregnancy study. The sequenced sample was CD4+ T cells from peripheral blood mononuclear cells, obtained after pregnancy. The gene calls are TRBV30 and TRBJ1-3; D is unclear. CDR3 sequence (DNA): TGTGCCTGGAGTACGCCGGGAGGAGGAAACACCATATATTTT. Translated: CAWSTPGGGNTIYF.